Each of the 28 T cell receptor beta chains below was sequenced from the same sample in a study of cytomegalovirus exposure and HLA in healthy donors. Amplification used 60 Vbeta primers and 13 Jbeta primers. Assay used: immunoSEQ multiplex PCR; TCRdb lists only in-frame clones, some missing. The sample includes 30,000 to 35,000 clones. Sequencing was performed on PBMCs. The receptors shown here come from a woman in her thirties or forties in good health and CMV-seropositive.

The V and J genes are TRBV6-5 and TRBJ1-1; D gene ambiguous. V shed 2 bases and J shed 3 bases, with 7 bases lying between them. CDR3 size: 13 residues. Germline CDR1 is MNHEY and CDR2 is SVGAGI. Here the CDR3 DNA reads TGTGCCAGCAGTTACGGCCAAGACACTGAAGCTTTCTTT. Residues: CASSYGQDTEAFF.

This chain links TRBV4-2 with TRBJ2-1; 9 bases are shared with TRBD2. The CDR3 consists of 16 residues. Germline values: CDR1 LGHNA, CDR2 YNFKEQ. The V segment lost 0 bases and the J segment 4 bases; nucleotides outside the gene matches: 4. The CDR3 DNA follows: TGTGCCAGCAGCCAAGAGCGACTAGCGGTTTACAATGAGCAGTTCTTC. It translates to CASSQERLAVYNEQFF.

The chain carries TRBV30 and TRBJ2-4; TRBD1 is a possible D gene (5 bases). Trimming left V 0 bases short and J 4 bases short, with 7 bases between. CDR3 length: 13 amino acids. CDR1 is GTSNPN, CDR2 SVGIG, per germline (reference sequence). The DNA for the CDR3 is TGTGCCTGGAGTGTAAAGGGGAAAAACATTCAGTACTTC. As protein: CAWSVKGKNIQYF.

The chain is built from TRBV30 and TRBJ1-3; D is perhaps TRBD1 (5 bases). This CDR3 has 14 amino acids. V was cut by 2 bases and J by 1 base, with 9 bases left in between. Per the germline V gene, CDR1 is GTSNPN and CDR2 is SVGIG (reference sequence). CDR3 protein: CAWSSGTSGNTIYF. CDR3 nucleotides: TGTGCCTGGAGTTCCGGGACTTCTGGAAACACCATATATTTT.

This chain connects TRBV5-1 to TRBJ1-2, with 9 bases fitting TRBD1. This CDR3 comprises 14 residues. Germline V CDR1 and CDR2: SGHRS, YFSETQ. With V trimmed by 3 bases and J by 6 bases, 6 bases remained unmatched. The CDR3 loop is CASSSGTGIDGYTF. The CDR3 nucleotides are TGCGCCAGCAGCTCCGGGACAGGGATAGATGGCTACACCTTC.

The gene calls are TRBV4-1 and TRBJ2-1, with 9 bases fitting TRBD1. CDR1 and CDR2 (germline): MGHRA, YSYEKL. The junction had 12 bases not matched to a gene; V was cut back by 4 bases and J by 8 bases. The CDR3 runs 16 residues. The CDR3 loop is CASSRAPGQGVDEQFF. The DNA of the CDR3 is TGCGCCAGCAGCCGGGCACCGGGACAGGGAGTCGATGAGCAGTTCTTC.

J is TRBJ1-2 and V is TRBV7-2, with a possible D match to TRBD1 (6 bases). The ends were cut back, 2 bases at V and 4 bases at J, with 8 bases in the middle. CDR3 size: 13 residues. Germline V gene lookup returns CDR1 SGHTA and CDR2 FQGNSA. The CDR3 sequence: CASSLQGLYGYTF. In DNA, the CDR3 is TGTGCCAGCAGCTTACAGGGGCTCTATGGCTACACCTTC.

This sequence joins TRBV27 and TRBJ2-4; TRBD2 matches at 10 bases. The germline V gene has CDR1 MNHEY and CDR2 SMNVEV (reference sequence). Unmatched junction bases numbered 7, after V lost 4 bases and J lost 1 base. The CDR3 contains 17 residues. The CDR3, as DNA: TGTGCCAGCAGTTCGCCGGGACTAGCGTCTGCCAAAAACATTCAGTACTTC. Protein product: CASSSPGLASAKNIQYF.

In regard to this clone: The same CDR3 is also encoded by other DNA sequences in this sample. J is TRBJ1-6 and V is TRBV6-5; TRBD1 might be the D (6 bases). Trimming removed 2 bases from V and 7 bases from J, with 15 bases in between. Germline-derived CDR1 and CDR2 are MNHEY and SVGAGI. This CDR3 contains 16 residues. The CDR3 sequence: CASSYPRGGENSPLHF. DNA of the CDR3: TGTGCCAGCAGTTACCCCCGAGGGGGTGAGAATTCACCCCTCCACTTT.

This chain connects TRBV29-1 to TRBJ2-7; 11 positions agree with TRBD2. V was pared by 1 base and J by 4 bases, with 12 bases of the junction left unmatched. This CDR3 spans 17 amino acids. The germline V gene has CDR1 SQVTM and CDR2 ANQGSEA. CDR3 bases: TGCAGCGTTGAAGCCCTTAGCGGGAGGGCCGGGGTTTACGAGCAGTACTTC. Amino acid sequence: CSVEALSGRAGVYEQYF.

This chain joins TRBV30 and TRBJ2-5; D not certain. With the DNA end fitting TRBJ2-7 better, the J assignment may be wrong. The CDR3 runs to 12 residues. CDR1 and CDR2 from the germline V gene are GTSNPN and SVGIG (reference sequence). CDR3 sequence (DNA): TGTGCCTGGAGTGTATGGCACTACGAGCAGTACTTC. This codes for CAWSVWHYEQYF.

This chain connects TRBV4-1 to TRBJ2-7, with a tentative D call TRBD1 (6 bases). The V gene lost 2 bases and the J gene lost 3 bases, with 11 bases spanning the gap. The CDR3 extends over 14 amino acids. Germline V gene sequence: CDR1 MGHRA, CDR2 YSYEKL. The CDR3 DNA follows: TGCGCCAGCAGCCAACCGGACAGTCGCTACGAGCAGTACTTC. This translates into CASSQPDSRYEQYF.

V gene TRBV11-1 combines with J gene TRBJ2-3; D is unclear. The germline CDR1 and CDR2 sequences are SGHAT and FQDESV (reference sequence). This CDR3 contains 12 residues. Trimming pared 5 bases from V and 3 bases from J, leaving 6 bases between. CDR3 sequence reads: CASSRQTDTQYF. In DNA form, the CDR3 reads TGTGCCAGCAGCCGCCAGACAGATACGCAGTATTTT.

Notes on this clone: Other DNA sequences in the sample encode the same CDR3. The chain carries TRBV2 and TRBJ2-1; D gene ambiguous. Germline V gives CDR1 SNHLY, CDR2 FYNNEI. This CDR3 region has 14 residues. V dropped 1 base and J dropped 1 base, with 5 bases sitting between them. The CDR3 loop reads CASSEDSSYNEQFF. The CDR3 coding sequence is TGTGCCAGCAGTGAAGACAGTTCCTACAATGAGCAGTTCTTC.

J is TRBJ1-1 and V is TRBV27, with 7 bases aligning to TRBD1. This CDR3 has 11 amino acids. V trimming: 8 bases; J trimming: 6 bases; junction bases outside the gene matches: 3. In germline, CDR1 is MNHEY, CDR2 SMNVEV (reference sequence). The CDR3 loop reads CASQGDAEAFF. The CDR3 DNA is TGTGCCAGCCAGGGGGATGCTGAAGCTTTCTTT.

The gene calls are TRBV29-1 and TRBJ1-1, with D hard to call. Trimming stripped 6 bases from V and 0 bases from J, with 11 bases between. The CDR3 runs 13 residues. CDR1 is SQVTM, CDR2 ANQGSEA, per germline. CDR3 DNA: TGCAGCGTCTCTCATCGGTTGAACACTGAAGCTTTCTTT. It translates to CSVSHRLNTEAFF.

About this clone itself: Its ends do not fully match the called genes, so a read error is possible. The V and J genes are TRBV30 and TRBJ1-1, with 7 bases aligning to TRBD1. CDR1 and CDR2 from the germline V gene are GTSNPN and SVGIG (reference sequence). The CDR3 loop spans 15 amino acids. This chain's CDR3 is CAGSVLDRAGTEAFF. CDR3 nucleotides: TGTGCCGGGAGTGTACTTGACAGGGCGGGCACTGAAGCTTTCTTT.

This chain links TRBV7-9 with TRBJ2-7, with TRBD1 matching over 11 bases. Germline CDR1 reads SEHNR; CDR2 reads FQNEAQ (reference sequence). The CDR3 contains 14 residues. V shed 4 bases, J shed 5 bases, and the junction held 4 bases outside the gene matches. CDR3 in amino acids: CASSWDRGAHEQYF. The CDR3 DNA follows: TGTGCCAGCAGCTGGGACAGGGGGGCCCACGAGCAGTACTTC.

The gene calls are TRBV30 and TRBJ1-3; D gene ambiguous. The V end was cut by 2 bases, the J end by 0 bases, with 11 bases between. CDR1 is GTSNPN and CDR2 is SVGIG in the germline V gene (reference sequence). CDR3 size: 15 residues. The DNA for the CDR3 is TGTGCCTGGAGTAGAGGCATACTCTCTGGAAACACCATATATTTT. It translates to CAWSRGILSGNTIYF.

The chain joins TRBV5-6 to TRBJ2-7; 8 bases match TRBD2. The CDR3 has 16 amino acids. V lost 4 bases, J lost 3 bases, and 12 bases stayed unmatched. Germline assignment: CDR1 SGHDT and CDR2 YYEEEE. CDR3 residues: CASSRTGGTSGYEQYF. As DNA, the CDR3 is TGTGCCAGCAGCCGAACCGGTGGGACTAGTGGCTACGAGCAGTACTTC.

J is TRBJ2-2 and V is TRBV25-1; 7 nucleotides match TRBD1. The germline V gene has CDR1 MGHDK and CDR2 SYGVNS. Trimming removed 7 bases from V and 3 bases from J; junction bases left unmatched: 8. The CDR3 has 15 residues. CDR3 in amino acids: CASKGRGQYTGELFF. In DNA, the CDR3 is TGTGCCAGCAAGGGTAGGGGACAGTACACCGGGGAGCTGTTTTTT.

The genes are TRBV6-5 and TRBJ1-1, with 7 bases identical to TRBD1. The CDR3 is 14 amino acids. The ends lost 6 bases at V and 2 bases at J; junction bases unmatched: 6. The V gene's germline CDR1 is MNHEY and CDR2 SVGAGI. The CDR3 DNA follows: TGTGCCAGCAGGCACGGGACAGATAACACTGAAGCTTTCTTT. Translated, it gives CASRHGTDNTEAFF.

In regard to this clone: The same CDR3 also results from other DNA sequences found in this sample. This chain connects TRBV5-1 to TRBJ2-3; D is uncertain. The CDR3 runs 14 residues. Trimming left V 0 bases short and J 0 bases short, with 5 bases between. Germline V CDR1 and CDR2: SGHRS, YFSETQ. CDR3 sequence reads: CASSLATSTDTQYF. Here the CDR3 DNA reads TGCGCCAGCAGCTTGGCAACAAGCACAGATACGCAGTATTTT.

The V call is TRBV30, the J call TRBJ2-1, with 12 nucleotides matching TRBD2. The germline V gene encodes CDR1 GTSNPN and CDR2 SVGIG (reference sequence). The trim removed 5 bases at V and 3 bases at J, leaving 2 bases unmatched. The CDR3 runs 14 residues. DNA for the CDR3: TGTGCCTGGGGGACTAGCGGGTACTACAATGAGCAGTTCTTC. This codes for CAWGTSGYYNEQFF.

This chain links TRBV7-2 with TRBJ2-1; D perhaps matches TRBD2 (5 bases). Germline CDR1 reads SGHTA; CDR2 reads FQGNSA. This CDR3 is built from 15 residues. The V and J ends lost 5 bases and 7 bases respectively, with 18 bases between them. The CDR3 sequence is CASSRLGLARNEQFF. The CDR3 nucleotides are TGTGCCAGCAGCCGATTAGGGCTAGCACGTAATGAGCAGTTCTTC.

The chain recombines TRBV15 with TRBJ1-1; D unclear. V lost 2 bases and J lost 1, with 20 bases in between. The CDR3 runs to 18 residues. Germline assignment: CDR1 LNHNV and CDR2 YYDKDF (reference sequence). The CDR3 DNA reads as TGTGCCACCAGCAGAACGGTTGTAGGGAGTGGCCGGAACACTGAAGCTTTCTTT. The encoded protein is CATSRTVVGSGRNTEAFF.

V gene TRBV30 combines with J gene TRBJ2-4; TRBD2 aligns across 10 bases. This CDR3 region has 17 residues. Germline V lookup: CDR1 GTSNPN, CDR2 SVGIG (reference sequence). After removal of 0 bases from V and 7 bases from J, the junction contained 12 bases not matched to a gene. CDR3 protein: CAWSVRPASGRGNIQYF. The CDR3 DNA follows: TGTGCCTGGAGTGTACGCCCCGCTAGCGGGAGAGGGAACATTCAGTACTTC.

The rearrangement links TRBV10-3 to TRBJ2-3, with TRBD2 identical over 13 bases. The CDR3 totals 16 residues. V was pared by 4 bases and J by 4 bases, with 5 bases of the junction left unmatched. Germline V CDR1 and CDR2: ENHRY, SYGVKD. CDR3 protein: CAISGTSGSTADTQYF. In nucleotides, the CDR3 is TGTGCCATCAGTGGGACTAGCGGGAGTACGGCAGATACGCAGTATTTT.